This record looks at one T cell receptor (beta chain) sequence and its context. The ends were cut back, 3 bases at V and 7 bases at J, with 15 bases in the middle. The CDR3 is 13 residues long. In germline, CDR1 is SQVTM, CDR2 ANQGSEA. Using immunoSEQ multiplex PCR, the repertoire was profiled, and TCRdb retains in-frame clones only, with some absent. Counted here are over 85,000 clones, almost 90% occurring once; the ten biggest clones make up nearly 5%. This sample was included in a study of radiotherapy plus CTLA-4 blockade in lung cancer. Sample: peripheral blood, taken from a patient treated with radiotherapy plus ipilimumab. The source is a human donor with non-small cell lung cancer that progressed on radiotherapy plus ipilimumab. The chain links TRBV29-1 to TRBJ1-1; D gene unclear. CDR3 in DNA: TGCAGCGTTGAGGACGGATATGGGGTTGAAGCTTTCTTT. Amino acid sequence: CSVEDGYGVEAFF.